This T cell receptor beta chain was identified during a study of T cell responses to AZD1222 COVID-19 vaccine. Whole-study findings and limits: CD4 TCRs covered the whole spike, strongest at regions 160-218 and 743-854. Two AZD1222 doses significantly raised spike-specific TCR breadth and depth over controls.

Notes on this clone: Its cognate antigen is unknown.

Repertoires were generated with immunoSEQ multiplex PCR, while TCRdb's copy carries only in-frame clones and drops some. The sample holds 150,000 or so clones, roughly nine tenths seen once. The germline gives CDR1 SGDLS, CDR2 YYNGEE. This CDR3 comprises 14 residues. Trimming left V 4 bases short and J 7 bases short, with 12 bases between. Sample: peripheral blood, taken on day 0 of AZD1222 vaccination. This receptor was identified in an adult in good health. The rearrangement uses TRBV9 and TRBJ1-6, with D maybe TRBD1 (6 bases). CDR3 nucleotides: TGTGCCAGCAGCACGCGACAGGAGAATTCACCCCTCCACTTT. Its translation is CASSTRQENSPLHF.